The sample holds a few counts of the clone carrying this TCR beta chain. Using its own MiXCR run on the 5' RACE reads, TCRdb lists one record per CDR3 protein. This table has approximately 80,000 distinct CDR3 sequences, approximately 11% appearing once. This sample was included in a study of early T cells in non-severe SARS-CoV-2 infection. V lost 3 bases to trimming and J lost 2 bases, with 10 bases between them. This CDR3 contains 15 residues. This chain connects TRBV12-3 or TRBV12-4 to TRBJ1-4, with a weak D call TRBD1 (5 bases). This material consisted of whole blood, taken at baseline. The receptor was derived from an adult who was a healthcare worker with PCR-confirmed SARS-CoV-2 infection or an uninfected control (not recorded which). The CDR3 coding sequence is TGTGCCAGCAGTTTCTCTGGGGCGACTAATGAAAAACTGTTTTTT. It is translated as CASSFSGATNEKLFF.